This T cell receptor beta chain is drawn from a study of post-analysis software for immune sequencing data (dated by TCRdb to 2013 to 2016). Describing the broader study: Recorded disease courses included relapsing-remitting, secondary progressive and progressive-relapsing multiple sclerosis, with some patients lacking subtype annotation. The multiple sclerosis patient repertoires were compared with some twelve previously published healthy control repertoires from donors aged about 6 to 28 years. A subset of samples was prepared in parallel using single-end sample barcoding, then pooled and co-amplified after Illumina adapter ligation. General study outcomes and caveats: The multiple sclerosis patient group was slightly younger than the control group. Compared with controls, multiple sclerosis patients had significantly lower normalized Chao1 diversity, a finding suggesting substantial peripheral T-cell clonal expansion. About 5 TRBV segments, including TRBV5-6, TRBV5-1 and TRBV20-1, were significantly more frequent in patients than controls. Strong co-clustering of samples prepared in the same batch was shown by direct clustering with F measure, prompting a batch-effect correction.

Libraries were built with PCR. This sample was sequenced with an Illumina HiSeq 2500. To reduce PCR and sequencing biases, unique molecular identifiers were incorporated into the TCR beta cDNA libraries. Roughly 0.5 million cDNA molecules were obtained per 1 to 10 million input T cells, so each molecule approximated one T cell. Patient libraries were prepared and sequenced with the same protocol used for the earlier healthy control dataset. Samples belonging to the same batch were prepared together, multiplexed and sequenced on a shared HiSeq lane. For the original study's pipeline: Raw barcoded reads were processed with MIGEC, and single-read molecular identifier groups were discarded before consensus assembly and CDR3 extraction. Clonotype tables were post-analysed with VDJtools, and diversity was normalized by down-sampling all datasets to the smallest sample size. In repertoire overlap clustering, CDR3 amino acid sequences, but not nucleotide sequences, were matched to correct batch-related cross-sample contamination. The public reads were quality trimmed at Q25 with fastp and then assembled into clones with MiXCR by TCRdb, keeping productive beta chains. Every distinct CDR3 protein forms one entry, paired with its most common genes and DNA. The V and J calls were not made by the authors but by TCRdb's processing. Within this sample are over 250,000 distinct CDR3 sequences, with 36% of them counted one time only. The ten largest clonotypes hold more than 4% of the sample.

The CDR3 spans 14 residues, from the cysteine through the phenylalanine. The only DNA kept is the CDR3, 42 bases in frame from the first base. Sequences SGHTA (CDR1) and FQGNSA (CDR2) are obtained from the germline V gene. V loses 5 bases of germline sequence and J loses 8 bases, and the interval between the two ends is 18 bases. This clonotype appeared many times. The target of this receptor is not known. Base-call qualities are not available, and no considerably larger clone is one nucleotide away. To demonstrate the VDJtools post-analysis software, the study profiled TCR beta repertoires from the peripheral blood of approximately twelve young patients with multiple sclerosis. Multiple sclerosis patients were children and adolescents aged 6 to 15 years.

The sequence was collected from a girl between 5 and 17 years old with multiple sclerosis. Sequencing was carried out using blood. The sequence joins TRBV7-2 to TRBJ1-2; D gene: possibly TRBD1, on 5 matching bases. The CDR3 region: CASSQGSTREGYTF. In nucleotides, the sequence is TGTGCCAGCAGCCAGGGTTCGACGAGGGAGGGCTACACCTTC.